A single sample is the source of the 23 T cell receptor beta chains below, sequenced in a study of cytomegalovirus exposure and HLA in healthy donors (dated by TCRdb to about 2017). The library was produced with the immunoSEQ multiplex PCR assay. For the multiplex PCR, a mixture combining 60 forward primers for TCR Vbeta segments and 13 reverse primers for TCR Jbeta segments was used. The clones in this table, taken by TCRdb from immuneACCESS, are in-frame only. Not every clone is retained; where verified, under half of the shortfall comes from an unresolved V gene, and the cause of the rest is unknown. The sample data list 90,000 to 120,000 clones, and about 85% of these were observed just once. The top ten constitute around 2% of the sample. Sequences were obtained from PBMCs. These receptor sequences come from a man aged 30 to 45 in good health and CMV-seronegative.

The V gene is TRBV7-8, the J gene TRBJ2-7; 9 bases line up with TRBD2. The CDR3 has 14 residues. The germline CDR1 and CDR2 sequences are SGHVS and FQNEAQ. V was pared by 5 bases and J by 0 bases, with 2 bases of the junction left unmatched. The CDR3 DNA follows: TGTGCCAGCAGCGCACTAGCGGGCTCCTACGAGCAGTACTTC. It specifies CASSALAGSYEQYF.

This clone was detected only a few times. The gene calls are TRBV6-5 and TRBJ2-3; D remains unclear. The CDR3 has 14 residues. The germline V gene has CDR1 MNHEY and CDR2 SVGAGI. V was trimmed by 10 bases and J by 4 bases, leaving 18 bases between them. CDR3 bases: TGTGCCACCACCCCCGGTCGGTTCGCAGATACGCAGTATTTT. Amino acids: CATTPGRFADTQYF.

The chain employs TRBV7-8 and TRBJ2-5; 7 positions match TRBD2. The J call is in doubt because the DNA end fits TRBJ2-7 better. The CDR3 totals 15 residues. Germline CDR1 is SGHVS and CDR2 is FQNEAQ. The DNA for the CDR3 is TGTGCCAGCAGCTTAGGCGGGAGTGGTTACTACGAGCAGTACTTC. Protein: CASSLGGSGYYEQYF.

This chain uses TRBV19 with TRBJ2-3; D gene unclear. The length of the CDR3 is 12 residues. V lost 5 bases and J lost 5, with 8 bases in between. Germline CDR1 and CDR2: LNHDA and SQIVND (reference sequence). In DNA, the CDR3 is TGTGCCAGTAGTGAAAGGAGAGATACGCAGTATTTT. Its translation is CASSERRDTQYF.

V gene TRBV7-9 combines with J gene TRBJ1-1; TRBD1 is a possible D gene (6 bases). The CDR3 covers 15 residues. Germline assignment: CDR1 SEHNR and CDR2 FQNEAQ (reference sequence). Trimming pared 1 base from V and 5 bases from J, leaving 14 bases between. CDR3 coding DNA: TGTGCCAGCAGCTTAGGGACAGCCGCGAGGACTGAAGCTTTCTTT. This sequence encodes CASSLGTAARTEAFF.

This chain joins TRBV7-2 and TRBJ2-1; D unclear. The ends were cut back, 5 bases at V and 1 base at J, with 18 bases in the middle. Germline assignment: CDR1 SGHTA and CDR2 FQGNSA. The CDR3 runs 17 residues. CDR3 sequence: CASSNPGSARSYNEQFF. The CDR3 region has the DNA TGTGCCAGCAGCAACCCTGGATCAGCGAGGTCCTACAATGAGCAGTTCTTC.

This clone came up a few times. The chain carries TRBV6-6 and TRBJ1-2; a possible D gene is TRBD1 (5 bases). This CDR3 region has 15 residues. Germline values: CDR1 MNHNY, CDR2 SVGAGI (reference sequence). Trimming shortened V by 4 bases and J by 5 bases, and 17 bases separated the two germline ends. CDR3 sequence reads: CASSFTSGTYYGYTF. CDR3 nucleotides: TGTGCCAGCAGTTTCACATCCGGGACTTATTATGGCTACACCTTC.

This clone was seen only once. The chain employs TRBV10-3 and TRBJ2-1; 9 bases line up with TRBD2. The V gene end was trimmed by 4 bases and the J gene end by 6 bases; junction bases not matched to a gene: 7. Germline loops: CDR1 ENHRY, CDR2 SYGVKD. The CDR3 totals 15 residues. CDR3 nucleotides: TGTGCCATCAGTGGCGGGGGGGCGGGGGTCAATGAGCAGTTCTTC. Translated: CAISGGGAGVNEQFF.

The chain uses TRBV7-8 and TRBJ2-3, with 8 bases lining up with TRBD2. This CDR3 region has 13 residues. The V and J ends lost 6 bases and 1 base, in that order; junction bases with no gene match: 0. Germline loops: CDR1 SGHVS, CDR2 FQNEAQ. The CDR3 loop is CASSSGGTDTQYF. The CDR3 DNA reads TGTGCCAGCAGTAGCGGGGGCACAGATACGCAGTATTTT.

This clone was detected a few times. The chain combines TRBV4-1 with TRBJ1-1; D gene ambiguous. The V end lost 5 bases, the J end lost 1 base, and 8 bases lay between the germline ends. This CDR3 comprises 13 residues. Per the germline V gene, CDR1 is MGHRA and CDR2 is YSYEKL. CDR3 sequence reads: CASSEGRNTEAFF. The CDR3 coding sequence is TGCGCCAGCAGCGAGGGTAGGAACACTGAAGCTTTCTTT.

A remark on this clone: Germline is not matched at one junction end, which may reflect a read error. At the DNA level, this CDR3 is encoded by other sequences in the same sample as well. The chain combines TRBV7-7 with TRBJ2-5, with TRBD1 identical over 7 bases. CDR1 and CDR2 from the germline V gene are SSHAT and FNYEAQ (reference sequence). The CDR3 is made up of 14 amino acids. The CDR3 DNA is TGTGCTAGCAGCTTTACAGGGGCTCAAGAGACCCAGTACTTC. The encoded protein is CASSFTGAQETQYF.

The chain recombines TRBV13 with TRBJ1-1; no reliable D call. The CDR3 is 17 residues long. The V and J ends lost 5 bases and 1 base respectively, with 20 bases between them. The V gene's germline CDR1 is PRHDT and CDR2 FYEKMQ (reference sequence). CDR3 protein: CASSPPIGRASNTEAFF. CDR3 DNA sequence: TGTGCCAGCAGCCCCCCCATTGGGAGGGCATCGAACACTGAAGCTTTCTTT.

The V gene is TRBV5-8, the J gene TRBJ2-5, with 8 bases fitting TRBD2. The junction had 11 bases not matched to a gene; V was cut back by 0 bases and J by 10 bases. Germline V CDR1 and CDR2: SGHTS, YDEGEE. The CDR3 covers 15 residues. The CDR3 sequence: CASSLEASGPLDQYF. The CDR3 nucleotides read TGTGCCAGCAGCTTGGAAGCTAGCGGGCCTCTTGACCAGTACTTC.

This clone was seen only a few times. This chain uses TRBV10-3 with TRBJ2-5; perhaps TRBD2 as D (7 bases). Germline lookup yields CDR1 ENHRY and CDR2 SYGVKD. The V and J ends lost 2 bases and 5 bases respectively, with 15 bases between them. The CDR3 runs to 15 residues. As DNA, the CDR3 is TGTGCCATCAGTGAGAGGGGGGGGCCCCAGGAGACCCAGTACTTC. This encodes CAISERGGPQETQYF.

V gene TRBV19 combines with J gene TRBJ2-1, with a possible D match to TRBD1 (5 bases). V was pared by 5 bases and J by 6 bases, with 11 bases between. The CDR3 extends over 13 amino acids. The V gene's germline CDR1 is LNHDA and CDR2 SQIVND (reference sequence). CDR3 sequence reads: CASSPDMSNEQFF. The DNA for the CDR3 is TGTGCCAGTAGTCCGGACATGAGCAATGAGCAGTTCTTC.

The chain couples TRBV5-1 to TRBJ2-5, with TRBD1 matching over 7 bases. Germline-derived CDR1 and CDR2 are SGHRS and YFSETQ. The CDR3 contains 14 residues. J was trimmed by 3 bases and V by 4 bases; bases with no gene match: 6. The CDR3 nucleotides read TGCGCCAGCAGCCTGGGACAGTACGAAGAGACCCAGTACTTC. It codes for CASSLGQYEETQYF.

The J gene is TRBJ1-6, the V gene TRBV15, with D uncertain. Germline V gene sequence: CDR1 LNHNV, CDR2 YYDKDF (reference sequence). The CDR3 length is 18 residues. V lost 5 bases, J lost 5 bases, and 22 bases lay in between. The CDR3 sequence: CATSPRRARAGNNSPLHF. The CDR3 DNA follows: TGTGCCACCAGCCCGAGACGGGCCAGAGCGGGGAATAATTCACCCCTCCACTTT.

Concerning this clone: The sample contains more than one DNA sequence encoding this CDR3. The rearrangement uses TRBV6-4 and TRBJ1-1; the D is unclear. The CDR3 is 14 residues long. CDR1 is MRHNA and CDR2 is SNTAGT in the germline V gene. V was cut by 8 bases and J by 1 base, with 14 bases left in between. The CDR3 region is CASAREAANTEAFF. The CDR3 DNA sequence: TGTGCCAGCGCCCGGGAAGCGGCGAACACTGAAGCTTTCTTT.

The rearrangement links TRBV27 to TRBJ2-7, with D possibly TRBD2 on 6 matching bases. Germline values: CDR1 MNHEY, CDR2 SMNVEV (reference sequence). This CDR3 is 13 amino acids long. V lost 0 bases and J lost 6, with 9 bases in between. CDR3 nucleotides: TGTGCCAGCAGTTTATCGCGGGGCTCCGAGCAGTACTTC. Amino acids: CASSLSRGSEQYF.

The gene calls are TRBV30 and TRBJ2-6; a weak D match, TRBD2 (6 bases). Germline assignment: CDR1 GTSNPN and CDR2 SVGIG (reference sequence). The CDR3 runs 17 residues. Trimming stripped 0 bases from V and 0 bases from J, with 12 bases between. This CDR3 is CAWSVWPRGSGANVLTF. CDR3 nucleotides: TGTGCCTGGAGTGTATGGCCGCGGGGCTCTGGGGCCAACGTCCTGACTTTC.

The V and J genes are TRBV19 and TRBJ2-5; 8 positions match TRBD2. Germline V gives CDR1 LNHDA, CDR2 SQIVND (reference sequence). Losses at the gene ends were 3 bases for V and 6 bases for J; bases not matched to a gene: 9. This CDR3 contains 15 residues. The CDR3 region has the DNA TGTGCCAGTAGTATCCGTAGCGGGGCGTTTCAGACCCAGTACTTC. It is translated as CASSIRSGAFQTQYF.

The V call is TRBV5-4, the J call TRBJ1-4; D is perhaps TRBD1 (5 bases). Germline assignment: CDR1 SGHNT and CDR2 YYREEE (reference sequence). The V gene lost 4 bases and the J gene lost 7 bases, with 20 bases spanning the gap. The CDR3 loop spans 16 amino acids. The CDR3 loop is CASSPGVGTGGEKLFF. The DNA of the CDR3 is TGTGCCAGCAGCCCCGGAGTAGGGACCGGGGGTGAAAAACTGTTTTTT. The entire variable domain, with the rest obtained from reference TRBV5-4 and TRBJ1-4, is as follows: ETGVTQSPTHLIKTRGQQVTLRCSSQSGHNTVSWYQQALGQGPQFIFQYYREEENGRGNFPPRFSGLQFPNYSSELNVNALELDDSALYLCASSPGVGTGGEKLFFGSGTQLSVL.

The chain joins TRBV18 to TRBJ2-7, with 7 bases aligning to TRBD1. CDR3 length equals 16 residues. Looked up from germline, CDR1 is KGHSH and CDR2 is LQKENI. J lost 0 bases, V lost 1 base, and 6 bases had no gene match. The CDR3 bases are TGTGCCAGCTCACCACTGGGCAGGGGGAGCTCCTACGAGCAGTACTTC. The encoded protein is CASSPLGRGSSYEQYF. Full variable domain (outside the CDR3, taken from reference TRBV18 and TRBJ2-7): NAGVMQNPRHLVRRRGQEARLRCSPMKGHSHVYWYRQLPEEGLKFMVYLQKENIIDESGMPKERFSAEFPKEGPSILRIQQVVRGDSAAYFCASSPLGRGSSYEQYFGPGTRLTVT.